What follows are 13 T cell receptor beta chains derived from one specimen sequenced in a study of molecular identifiers for immune sequencing clone quantification. TCRdb used MiXCR to reprocess the PCR reads, holding one entry per CDR3 protein. Of approximately 100,000 distinct CDR3 sequences listed, around a third are singletons. The sequenced sample was naive CD8+ T cells from blood, with Jurkat cell RNA spiked in. The subset is: FACS-sorted CD8+CD4-CCR7+CD45RA+ naive T cells. These receptor sequences come from a human donor in good health. Some libraries in this study had Jurkat cell RNA spiked in.

This clonotype was counted only a few times. This chain links TRBV13 with TRBJ2-1, with 9 bases fitting TRBD2. The V gene's germline CDR1 is PRHDT and CDR2 FYEKMQ (reference sequence). V gave up 3 bases and J gave up 6 bases; unmatched junction bases: 3. This CDR3 is built from 14 residues. CDR3 DNA: TGTGCCAGCAGCTTCGGGACTAGCTCCAATGAGCAGTTCTTC. This translates into CASSFGTSSNEQFF.

This clonotype was detected only a few times. V is TRBV12-3 or TRBV12-4 and J is TRBJ2-2; D might be TRBD2 (6 bases). The CDR3 consists of 13 residues. Trimming stripped 5 bases from V and 9 bases from J, with 13 bases between. This CDR3 reads CASSPLRGRELFF. The CDR3 region has the DNA TGTGCCAGCAGTCCCCTCCGCGGGAGGGAGCTGTTTTTT.

This clonotype was counted a few times. The chain recombines TRBV20-1 with TRBJ2-7, with 9 bases that match TRBD2. Losses at the gene ends were 3 bases for V and 6 bases for J; bases not matched to a gene: 9. The germline V gene encodes CDR1 DFQATT and CDR2 SNEGSKA (reference sequence). The CDR3 spans 14 residues. The CDR3 sequence: CSASRSGSPLEQYF. The CDR3, as DNA: TGCAGTGCTAGCCGTAGCGGGAGCCCTCTCGAGCAGTACTTC.

About this clonotype: Given a much more abundant clone one base away, this may be a read error. The chain recombines TRBV10-3 with TRBJ2-7; no firm D call. V was pared by 2 bases and J by 6 bases, with 14 bases between. Germline V gene lookup returns CDR1 ENHRY and CDR2 SYGVKD. There are 14 residues in the CDR3. CDR3 nucleotide sequence: TGTGCCATCAGTGAGAAGTCAGAAACCTTCGAGCAGTACTTC. Protein: CAISEKSETFEQYF.

The sample holds one count of this clonotype. At one of its ends the junction is not consistent with the germline gene, which may arise from a read error. The chain recombines TRBV7-9 with TRBJ2-4, with D possibly matching TRBD2 (6 bases). CDR3 length equals 16 residues. The germline gives CDR1 SEHNR, CDR2 FQNEAQ (reference sequence). CDR3 amino acids: CACSPGGDLAKNIQYF. DNA of the CDR3: TGTGCCTGCAGCCCCGGGGGAGATCTAGCCAAAAACATTCAGTACTTC.

This clonotype was seen more than once but under ten times. The chain joins TRBV4-1 to TRBJ2-6; D unclear. Trimming stripped 4 bases from V and 0 bases from J, with 10 bases between. The length of the CDR3 is 16 residues. The germline V gene encodes CDR1 MGHRA and CDR2 YSYEKL. The CDR3, as DNA: TGCGCCAGCAGCCGCGTCGGCGGCTCTGGGGCCAACGTCCTGACTTTC. It specifies CASSRVGGSGANVLTF.

The chain recombines TRBV10-2 with TRBJ1-1, with D tentatively TRBD1 (5 bases). The germline gives CDR1 WSHSY, CDR2 SAAADI. CDR3 length: 15 residues. The germline V and J ends were trimmed by 2 bases and 8 bases, with 18 bases remaining between them. The CDR3 DNA sequence: TGCGCCAGCAGTGAGGGGGGTTGGGTAGGGTACGAAGCTTTCTTT. It specifies CASSEGGWVGYEAFF.

A note on this clonotype: Being one base from a much bigger clone, this may be a read error. The rearrangement links TRBV2 to TRBJ2-7; 9 bases line up with TRBD1. V was clipped by 8 bases and J by 6 bases; unmatched bases: 14. Germline loops: CDR1 SNHLY, CDR2 FYNNEI. The CDR3 loop spans 15 amino acids. The CDR3 DNA reads TGTGCCAGCGGAGCCACAGGGGGCCCCTCGAGCGAGCAGTACTTC. Translating it yields CASGATGGPSSEQYF.

The table lists this clonotype with many counts. The chain is built from TRBV9 and TRBJ1-2; TRBD1 might be the D (6 bases). The germline V gene has CDR1 SGDLS and CDR2 YYNGEE. Trimming pared 4 bases from V and 0 bases from J, leaving 13 bases between. The length of the CDR3 is 15 residues. The CDR3 coding sequence is TGTGCCAGCAGCATCGACAGGTGGACTAACTATGGCTACACCTTC. Its protein product is CASSIDRWTNYGYTF.

This clonotype was detected ten times or more. This sequence joins TRBV2 and TRBJ2-7, with D hard to call. V shed 5 bases and J shed 4 bases, with 15 bases lying between them. This CDR3 region has 14 residues. Germline V lookup: CDR1 SNHLY, CDR2 FYNNEI. The DNA of the CDR3 is TGTGCCAGCAGTATGGCCTGGGGTCAATACGAGCAGTACTTC. Its translation: CASSMAWGQYEQYF.

This clonotype was counted ten times or more. The chain combines TRBV21-1 with TRBJ1-4; TRBD1, as called in the table, went unchecked against the DNA. TRBV21-1 represents a pseudogene. This CDR3 is 14 amino acids long. CDR3 residues: CASSFRRGIEKLFF. CDR3 sequence (DNA): TGTGCCAGCAGCTTCCGACGGGGGATTGAAAAACTGTTTTTT.

This clonotype was seen a few times. Relative to the germline gene, one junction end is altered; a read error may explain this. The chain recombines TRBV9 with TRBJ2-2, with D possibly matching TRBD1 (6 bases). This CDR3 has 15 residues. Germline V gene data show CDR1 as SGDLS and CDR2 as YYNGEE. The CDR3 region is CASSIQGTNTGELFF. The CDR3 DNA sequence: TGTGCCAGCAGCATACAGGGTACGAATACCGGGGAGCTGTTTTTT.

This clonotype was observed a few times. The CDR3 carries no conserved terminal phenylalanine or tryptophan, so it likely arises from a read error. V gene TRBV5-5 combines with J gene TRBJ1-5; the match to TRBD1 covers 8 bases. V shed 3 bases, J shed 3 bases, and the junction held 5 bases outside the gene matches. Germline V gives CDR1 SGHKS, CDR2 YYEKEE (reference sequence). The CDR3 extends over 15 amino acids. The CDR3 loop reads CASSYGTGHNQPQHI. As DNA, the CDR3 is TGTGCCAGCAGCTACGGGACAGGCCACAATCAGCCCCAGCATATT.